Given below is one TCR beta chain in context. It was during active infection that Seattle patients were enrolled and then longitudinally followed. In the authors' workflow: The assay estimated nucleated cells by amplifying reference gene primers. TCRdb keeps only in-frame clones here, not all; method: immunoSEQ multiplex PCR. The V and J calls and clone size are taken from that table; D and trimming were inferred from the DNA. Of about 430,000 clones listed, roughly 89% are singletons. This entry is derived from a study of blood T cell repertoires in COVID-19. Overall study: Specimens from acute and convalescent COVID-19 originated in the United States, Italy and Spain. The cDNA or gDNA used as material had been derived from T cells, B-cell-depleted T cells, or PBMCs.

Germline CDR1 reads SQVTM; CDR2 reads ANQGSEA. The CDR3 runs 15 residues. Trimming at V came to 4 bases and at J to 4 bases, leaving 13 bases not matched to a gene. The chain couples TRBV29-1 to TRBJ2-7; 7 bases are shared with TRBD1. Source material: peripheral blood. The sequence was collected from a man aged 18 to 29 with COVID-19, enrolled during active disease. The CDR3 loop is CSVGFGPGQSYEQYF. The CDR3 DNA sequence: TGCAGCGTTGGGTTTGGGCCGGGACAGTCGTACGAGCAGTACTTC.